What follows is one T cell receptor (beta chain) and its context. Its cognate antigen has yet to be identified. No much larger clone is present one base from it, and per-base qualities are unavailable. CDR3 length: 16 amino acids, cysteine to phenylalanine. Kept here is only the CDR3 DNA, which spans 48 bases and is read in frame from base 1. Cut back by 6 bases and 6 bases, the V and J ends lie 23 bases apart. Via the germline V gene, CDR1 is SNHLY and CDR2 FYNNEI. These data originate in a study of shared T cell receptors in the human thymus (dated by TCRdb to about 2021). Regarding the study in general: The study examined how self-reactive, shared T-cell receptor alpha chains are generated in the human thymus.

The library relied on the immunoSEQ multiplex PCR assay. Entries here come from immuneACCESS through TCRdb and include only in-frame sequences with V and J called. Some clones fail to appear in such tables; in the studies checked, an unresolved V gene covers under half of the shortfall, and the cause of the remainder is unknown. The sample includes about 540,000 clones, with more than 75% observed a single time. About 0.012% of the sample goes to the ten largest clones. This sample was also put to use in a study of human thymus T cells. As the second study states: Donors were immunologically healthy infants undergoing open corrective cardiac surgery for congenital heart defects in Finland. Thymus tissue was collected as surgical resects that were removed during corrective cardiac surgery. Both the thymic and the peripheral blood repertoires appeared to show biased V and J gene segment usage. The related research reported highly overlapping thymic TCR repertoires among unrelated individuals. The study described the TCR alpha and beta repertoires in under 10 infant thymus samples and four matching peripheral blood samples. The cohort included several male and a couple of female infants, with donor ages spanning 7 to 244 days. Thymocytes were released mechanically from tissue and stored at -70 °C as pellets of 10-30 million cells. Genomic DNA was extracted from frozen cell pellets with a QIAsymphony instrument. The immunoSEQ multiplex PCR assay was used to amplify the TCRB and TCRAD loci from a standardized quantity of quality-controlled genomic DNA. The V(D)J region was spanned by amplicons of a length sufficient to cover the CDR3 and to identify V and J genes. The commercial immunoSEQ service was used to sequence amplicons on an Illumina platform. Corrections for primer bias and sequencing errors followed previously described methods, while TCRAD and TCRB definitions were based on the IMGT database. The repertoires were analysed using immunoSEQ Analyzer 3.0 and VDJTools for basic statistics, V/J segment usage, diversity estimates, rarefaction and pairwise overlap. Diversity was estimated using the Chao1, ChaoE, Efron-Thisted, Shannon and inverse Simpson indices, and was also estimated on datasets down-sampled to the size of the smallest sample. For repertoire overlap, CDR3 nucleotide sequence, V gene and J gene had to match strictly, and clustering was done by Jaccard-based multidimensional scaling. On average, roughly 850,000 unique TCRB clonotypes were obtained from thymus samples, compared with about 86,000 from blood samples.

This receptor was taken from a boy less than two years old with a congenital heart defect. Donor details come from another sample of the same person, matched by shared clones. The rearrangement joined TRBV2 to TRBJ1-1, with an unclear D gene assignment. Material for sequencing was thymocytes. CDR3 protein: CASRVQPVVGRAEAFF. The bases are TGTGCCAGCAGAGTACAACCGGTTGTAGGCCGGGCTGAAGCTTTCTTT.